Listed below are T cell receptor beta chains from one sample, sequenced in a study of shared clonotypes between healthy human individuals. TCRdb keeps only in-frame clones here, not all; method: immunoSEQ multiplex PCR. This sample has fewer than 500,000 clones, with about 80% found just once. The specimen sequenced was PBMCs. The receptors were gathered from a woman aged 40 to 49 in good health. Some clones in this sample may be carry-over from other donors' samples. Each CDR3 is given with its conserved first and last residue. Expanded clones get a size class; other rows say once, few or many, or leave the size out.

>TRBJ1-1|once|TRBV5-1
CASSLSRNTEAFF
>TRBJ1-4|.|TRBV18
CASSSTGTSKGLNEKLFF
>TRBJ2-3|.|TRBV25-1
CASSGQHSQYF
>TRBJ1-2|many|TRBV18
CASSPQQGASGYTF
>TRBJ1-5|.|TRBV10-3
CAIRAEGQPQHF
>TRBJ1-1|.|TRBV10-3
CAISAEGATAEAFF
>TRBJ1-4|.|TRBV21-1
CASTSKPRGLDEKLFF
>TRBJ1-2|.|TRBV6-1
CASIPDRVGGYTF
>TRBJ2-1|.|TRBV28
CASSLVDRASYNEQFF
>TRBJ2-1|.|TRBV5-1
CASSLVVMSEQFF
>TRBJ2-1|.|TRBV11-3
CASSLGVAGEQFF
>TRBJ2-7|.|TRBV6-6
CASSRQGWEQYF
>TRBJ2-7|.|TRBV7-9
CASSLAAAIATGEQYF
>TRBJ2-5|.|TRBV4-3
CASSQEGDRGGQQYF
>TRBJ1-1|.|TRBV6-6
CASSYSRAMGAFF
>TRBJ1-1|once|TRBV7-9
CASSLDANTEAFF
>TRBJ1-1|.|TRBV27
CASTTRLGVEAFF
>TRBJ2-1|.|TRBV28
CASSLWGGVGNEQFF
>TRBJ2-1|.|TRBV28
CATGPPGLAAKDNEQFF
>TRBJ2-1|.|TRBV27
CASSTGRSYNEQFF
>TRBJ1-2|few|TRBV19
CASSIDRDRTTENYGYTF
>TRBJ2-5|many|TRBV5-4
CASSAREGLFSQYF
>TRBJ2-7|once|TRBV7-9
CASSQGLSRVSYEQYF
>TRBJ2-3|.|TRBV10-3
CAISGQTPSSTDTQYF
>TRBJ2-2|.|TRBV27
CASSRSGAYTGELFF
>TRBJ2-2|few|TRBV11-1
CASSLGGEKGGPSTGELFF
>TRBJ2-2|.|TRBV7-2
CASSLFGGRESGELFF
>TRBJ2-1|.|TRBV30
CAPRNNEQFF
>TRBJ1-1|many|TRBV30
CAWYPGTDATEAFF
>TRBJ2-7|.|TRBV10-2
CASKVALAGNEQYF
>TRBJ2-3|few|TRBV29-1
CSVVGGMVTDTQYF
>TRBJ2-3|.|TRBV4-2
CASSPQQGTDTQYF
>TRBJ2-2|.|TRBV29-1
CSGVVGANTGELFF
>TRBJ1-1|.|TRBV29-1
CSVDVTAIEAFF
>TRBJ2-1|once|TRBV11-2
CASSPRTGDAEQFF